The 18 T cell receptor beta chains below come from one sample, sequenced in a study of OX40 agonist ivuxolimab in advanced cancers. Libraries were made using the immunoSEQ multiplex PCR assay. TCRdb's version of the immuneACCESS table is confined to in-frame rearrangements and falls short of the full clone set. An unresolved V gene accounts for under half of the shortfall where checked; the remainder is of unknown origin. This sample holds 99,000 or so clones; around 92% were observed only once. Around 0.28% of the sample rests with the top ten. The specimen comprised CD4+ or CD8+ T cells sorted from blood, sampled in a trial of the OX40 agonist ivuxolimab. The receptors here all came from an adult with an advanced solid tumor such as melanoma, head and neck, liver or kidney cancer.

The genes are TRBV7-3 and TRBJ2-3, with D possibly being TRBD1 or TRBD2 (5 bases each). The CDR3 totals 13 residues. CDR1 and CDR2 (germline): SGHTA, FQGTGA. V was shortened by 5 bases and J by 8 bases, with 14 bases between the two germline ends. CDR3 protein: CASSPVGAGTQYF. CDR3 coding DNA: TGTGCCAGCAGCCCAGTCGGGGCCGGTACGCAGTATTTT.

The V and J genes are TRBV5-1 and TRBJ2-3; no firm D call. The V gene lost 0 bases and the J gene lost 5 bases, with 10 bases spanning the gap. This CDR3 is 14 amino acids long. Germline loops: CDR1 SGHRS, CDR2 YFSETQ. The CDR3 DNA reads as TGCGCCAGCAGCTTGGCGGGCGCCCAAGATACGCAGTATTTT. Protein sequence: CASSLAGAQDTQYF.

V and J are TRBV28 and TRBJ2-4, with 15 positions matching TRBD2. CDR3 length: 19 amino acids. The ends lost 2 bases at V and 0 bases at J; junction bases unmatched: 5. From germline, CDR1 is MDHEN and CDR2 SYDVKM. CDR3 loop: CASSLRTSGGALAKNIQYF. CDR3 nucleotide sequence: TGTGCCAGCAGTTTAAGGACTAGCGGGGGGGCGTTAGCCAAAAACATTCAGTACTTC.

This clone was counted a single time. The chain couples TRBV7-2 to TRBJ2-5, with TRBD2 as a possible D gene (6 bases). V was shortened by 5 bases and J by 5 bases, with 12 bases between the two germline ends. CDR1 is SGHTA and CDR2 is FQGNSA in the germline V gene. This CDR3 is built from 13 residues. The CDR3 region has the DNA TGTGCCAGCAGCCCCACTAGCTTTGAGACCCAGTACTTC. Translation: CASSPTSFETQYF.

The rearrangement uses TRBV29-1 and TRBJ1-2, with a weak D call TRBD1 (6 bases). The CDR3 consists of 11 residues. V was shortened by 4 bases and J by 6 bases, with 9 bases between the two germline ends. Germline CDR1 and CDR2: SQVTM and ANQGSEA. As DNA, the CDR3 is TGCAGCGTTGTAGGGGGGGATGGCTACACCTTC. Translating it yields CSVVGGDGYTF.

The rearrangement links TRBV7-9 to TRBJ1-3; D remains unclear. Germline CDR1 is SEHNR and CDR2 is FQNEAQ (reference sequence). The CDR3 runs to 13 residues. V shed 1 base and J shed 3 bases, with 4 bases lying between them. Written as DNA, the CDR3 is TGTGCCAGCAGCTTAGGGGTTGGAAACACCATATATTTT. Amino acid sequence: CASSLGVGNTIYF.

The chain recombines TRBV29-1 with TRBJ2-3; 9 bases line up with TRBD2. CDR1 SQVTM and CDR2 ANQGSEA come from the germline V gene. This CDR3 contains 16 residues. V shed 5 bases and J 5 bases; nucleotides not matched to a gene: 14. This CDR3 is CSVLLVAGGQRDTQYF. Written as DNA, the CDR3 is TGCAGCGTTTTGCTGGTGGCGGGGGGGCAAAGAGATACGCAGTATTTT.

CDR3 sequence reads: CASSPGPPVDGEQYF. The DNA for the CDR3 is TGCGCCAGCAGCCCGGGACCTCCCGTAGATGGGGAGCAGTACTTC. J is TRBJ2-7 and V is TRBV5-1; either TRBD1 or TRBD2 may fit D (5 bases each). CDR1 is SGHRS, CDR2 YFSETQ, per germline. The CDR3 is 15 amino acids. Trimming stripped 4 bases from V and 7 bases from J, with 21 bases between.

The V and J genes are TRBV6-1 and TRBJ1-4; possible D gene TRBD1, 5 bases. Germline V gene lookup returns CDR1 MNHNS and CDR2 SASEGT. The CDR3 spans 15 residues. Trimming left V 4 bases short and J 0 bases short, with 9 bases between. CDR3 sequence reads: CASSVLQATNEKLFF. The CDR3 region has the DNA TGTGCCAGCAGTGTATTACAGGCAACTAATGAAAAACTGTTTTTT.

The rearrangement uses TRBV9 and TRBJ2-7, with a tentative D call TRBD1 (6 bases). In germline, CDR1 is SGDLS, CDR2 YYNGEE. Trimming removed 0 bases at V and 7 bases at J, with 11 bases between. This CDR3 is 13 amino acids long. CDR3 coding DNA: TGTGCCAGCAGCGTAGTCCCCCAGGGGGAGCAGTACTTC. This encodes CASSVVPQGEQYF. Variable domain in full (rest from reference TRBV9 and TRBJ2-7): DSGVTQTPKHLITATGQRVTLRCSPRSGDLSVYWYQQSLDQGLQFLIQYYNGEERAKGNILERFSAQQFPDLHSELNLSSLELGDSALYFCASSVVPQGEQYFGPGTRLTVT.

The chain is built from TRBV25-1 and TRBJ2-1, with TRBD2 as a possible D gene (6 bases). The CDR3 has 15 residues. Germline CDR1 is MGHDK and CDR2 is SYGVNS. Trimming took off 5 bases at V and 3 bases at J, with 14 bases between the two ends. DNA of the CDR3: TGTGCCAGCAGTATACGGGAGAAAGTCTACAATGAGCAGTTCTTC. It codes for CASSIREKVYNEQFF. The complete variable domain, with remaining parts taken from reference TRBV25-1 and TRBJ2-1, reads EADIYQTPRYLVIGTGKKITLECSQTMGHDKMYWYQQDPGMELHLIHYSYGVNSTEKGDLSSESTVSRIRTEHFPLTLESARPSHTSQYLCASSIREKVYNEQFFGPGTRLTVL.

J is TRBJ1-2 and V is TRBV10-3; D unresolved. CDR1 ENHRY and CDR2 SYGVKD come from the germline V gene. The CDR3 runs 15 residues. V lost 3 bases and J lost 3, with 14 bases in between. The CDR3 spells CAISESGDSHYGYTF. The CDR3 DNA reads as TGTGCCATCAGTGAATCGGGAGACTCGCACTATGGCTACACCTTC.

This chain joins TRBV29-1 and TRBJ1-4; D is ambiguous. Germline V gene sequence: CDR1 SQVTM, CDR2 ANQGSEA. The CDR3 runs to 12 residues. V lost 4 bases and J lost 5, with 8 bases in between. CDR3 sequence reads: CSVGFGNEKLFF. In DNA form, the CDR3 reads TGCAGCGTTGGGTTCGGGAATGAAAAACTGTTTTTT.

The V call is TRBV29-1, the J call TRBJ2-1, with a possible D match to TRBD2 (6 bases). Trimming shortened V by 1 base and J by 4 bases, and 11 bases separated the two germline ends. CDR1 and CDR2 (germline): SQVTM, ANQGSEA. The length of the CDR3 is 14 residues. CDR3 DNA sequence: TGCAGCGTTGAAGCCCGGGACTCATACAATGAGCAGTTCTTC. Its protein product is CSVEARDSYNEQFF.

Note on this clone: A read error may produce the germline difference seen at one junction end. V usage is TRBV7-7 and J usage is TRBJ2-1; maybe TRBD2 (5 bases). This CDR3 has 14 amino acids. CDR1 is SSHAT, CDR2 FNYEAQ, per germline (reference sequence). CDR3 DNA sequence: TGTGCTAGCAGCTTACTAGGCGGGTCCAATGAGCAGTTCTTC. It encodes CASSLLGGSNEQFF.

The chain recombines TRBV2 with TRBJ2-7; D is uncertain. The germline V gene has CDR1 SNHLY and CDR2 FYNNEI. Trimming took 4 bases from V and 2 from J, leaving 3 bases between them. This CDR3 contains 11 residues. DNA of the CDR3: TGTGCCAGCAGTGGAACCTACGAGCAGTACGTC. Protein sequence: CASSGTYEQYV.

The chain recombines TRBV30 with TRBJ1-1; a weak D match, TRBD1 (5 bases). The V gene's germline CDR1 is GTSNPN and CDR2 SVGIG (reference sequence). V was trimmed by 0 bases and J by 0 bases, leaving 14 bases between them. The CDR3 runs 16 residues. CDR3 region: CAWSVLRQPMNTEAFF. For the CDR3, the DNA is TGTGCCTGGAGTGTACTGAGACAGCCAATGAACACTGAAGCTTTCTTT. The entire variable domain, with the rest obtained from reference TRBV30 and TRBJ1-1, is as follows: SQTIHQWPATLVQPVGSPLSLECTVEGTSNPNLYWYRQAAGRGLQLLFYSVGIGQISSEVPQNLSASRPQDRQFILSSKKLLLSDSGFYLCAWSVLRQPMNTEAFFGQGTRLTVV.

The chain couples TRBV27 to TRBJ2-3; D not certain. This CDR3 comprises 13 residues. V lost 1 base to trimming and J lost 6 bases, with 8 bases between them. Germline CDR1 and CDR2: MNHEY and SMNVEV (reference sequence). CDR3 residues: CASSLLHLDTQYF. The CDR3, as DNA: TGTGCCAGCAGTTTATTACATTTGGATACGCAGTATTTT.